These T cell receptor beta chains were read from a single sample in a study of PD-L1 blockade in urothelial cancer. Only in-frame clones appear in the TCRdb table, and some are missing; sequencing was by immunoSEQ multiplex PCR. Found here are about 71,000 clones, 85% to 90% of them singletons; the top ten hold 3.4%. Sequences were derived from PBMCs, sampled around atezolizumab (anti-PD-L1) treatment. The origin of the receptors is a man aged 55 to 70 with urothelial cancer. CDR3s include the opening cysteine and the closing phenylalanine or tryptophan. Fields, in order: J gene, V gene, D gene, CDR3 length, CDR3 protein, CDR3 DNA. D genes are given only for firm matches.

J: TRBJ1-1; V: TRBV29-1; D: .; length: 14; CDR3: CSAWGGTWRPEAFF; DNA: TGCAGCGCCTGGGGGGGTACTTGGAGACCTGAAGCTTTCTTT
J: TRBJ1-3; V: TRBV19; D: .; length: 15; CDR3: CASSRGLNSGNTIYF; DNA: TGTGCCAGTAGTCGGGGACTTAACTCTGGAAACACCATATATTTT
J: TRBJ2-7; V: TRBV5-6; D: TRBD2; length: 16; CDR3: CASSPGTSVKAYEQYF; DNA: TGTGCCAGCAGCCCGGGGACTAGCGTAAAAGCCTACGAGCAGTACTTC
J: TRBJ1-2; V: TRBV6-1; D: .; length: 19; CDR3: CASSEHHLIQSLTVYGYTF; DNA: TGTGCCAGCAGTGAACACCATCTGATACAAAGCCTGACAGTCTATGGCTACACCTTC
J: TRBJ1-3; V: TRBV19; D: .; length: 15; CDR3: CASGGGREVGNTIYF; DNA: TGTGCCAGCGGCGGAGGCAGGGAGGTCGGAAACACCATATATTTT
J: TRBJ2-1; V: TRBV18; D: TRBD2; length: 17; CDR3: CASSPEERGLVGFEQFF; DNA: TGTGCCAGCTCACCAGAGGAGCGAGGACTAGTTGGATTTGAGCAGTTCTTC
J: TRBJ2-1; V: TRBV5-6; D: .; length: 11; CDR3: CASSQTGKQFF; DNA: TGTGCCAGCAGCCAAACAGGAAAGCAGTTCTTC
J: TRBJ2-7; V: TRBV5-4; D: TRBD1; length: 14; CDR3: CASSLAGQGREQYF; DNA: TGTGCCAGCAGCTTGGCGGGACAGGGGCGCGAGCAGTACTTC
J: TRBJ1-4; V: TRBV29-1; D: TRBD1; length: 14; CDR3: CSVHRGGTNEKLFF; DNA: TGCAGCGTCCACAGGGGTGGTACTAATGAAAAACTGTTTTTT
J: TRBJ2-3; V: TRBV7-7; D: .; length: 17; CDR3: CASSPKRLGVGIDTQYF; DNA: TGTGCCAGCAGCCCTAAAAGGTTAGGGGTGGGAATAGATACGCAGTATTTT
J: TRBJ1-5; V: TRBV18; D: TRBD1; length: 17; CDR3: CASSPPSSQGAFKPQHF; DNA: TGTGCCAGCTCACCGCCGAGTTCCCAGGGGGCGTTTAAGCCCCAGCATTTT
J: TRBJ2-7; V: TRBV30; D: TRBD2; length: 14; CDR3: CAWSVGRGESEQYF; DNA: TGTGCCTGGAGTGTAGGGCGGGGGGAAAGCGAGCAGTACTTC
J: TRBJ1-1; V: TRBV11-2; D: TRBD1; length: 16; CDR3: CASSFRTGNMNTEAFF; DNA: TGTGCCAGCAGCTTCCGGACAGGGAACATGAACACTGAAGCTTTCTTT
J: TRBJ2-2; V: TRBV5-8; D: .; length: 14; CDR3: CASSLAQVVGELFF; DNA: TGTGCCAGCAGCTTGGCCCAGGTGGTTGGGGAGCTGTTTTTT
J: TRBJ2-5; V: TRBV5-1; D: .; length: 15; CDR3: CASSLTGSLQETQYF; DNA: TGCGCCAGCAGCCTAACCGGGAGCCTCCAAGAGACCCAGTACTTC
J: TRBJ1-1; V: TRBV9; D: .; length: 14; CDR3: CASSVSLGNTEAFF; DNA: TGTGCCAGCAGCGTTTCGCTCGGGAACACTGAAGCTTTCTTT
J: TRBJ2-1; V: TRBV7-2; D: TRBD2; length: 15; CDR3: CASSPTSGRVNEQFF; DNA: TGTGCCAGCAGCCCCACTAGCGGGAGGGTGAATGAGCAGTTCTTC
J: TRBJ2-1; V: TRBV11-2; D: TRBD2; length: 15; CDR3: CASSPSGGGWNEQFF; DNA: TGTGCCAGCAGTCCGAGCGGGGGAGGGTGGAATGAGCAGTTCTTC
J: TRBJ2-7; V: TRBV7-2; D: .; length: 13; CDR3: CASSNTAGYEQYF; DNA: TGTGCCAGCAGCAACACCGCGGGGTACGAGCAGTACTTC
J: TRBJ2-1; V: TRBV9; D: TRBD2; length: 16; CDR3: CASSVEGLAVGNEQFF; DNA: TGTGCCAGCAGCGTAGAGGGACTAGCGGTGGGCAATGAGCAGTTCTTC
J: TRBJ1-2; V: TRBV21-1; D: .; length: 18; CDR3: CASSKAWDRALSGRSYTF; DNA: TGTGCCAGCAGCAAAGCTTGGGACAGGGCCCTATCCGGGAGGAGCTACACCTTC
J: TRBJ2-1; V: TRBV19; D: TRBD2; length: 15; CDR3: CASSMASGPYNEQFF; DNA: TGTGCCAGTAGTATGGCTAGCGGGCCATACAATGAGCAGTTCTTC
J: TRBJ2-1; V: TRBV19; D: TRBD2; length: 14; CDR3: CASSIGAGAREQFF; DNA: TGTGCCAGTAGTATAGGCGCGGGAGCTAGGGAGCAGTTCTTC
J: TRBJ2-5; V: TRBV5-6; D: TRBD1; length: 14; CDR3: CASSRRTGTETQYF; DNA: TGTGCCAGCAGCCGGAGGACAGGGACTGAGACCCAGTACTTC
J: TRBJ1-4; V: TRBV19; D: .; length: 16; CDR3: CASTLGGASRLEKLFF; DNA: TGTGCCAGTACCCTGGGGGGTGCCTCAAGACTTGAAAAACTGTTTTTT